Included here is one T cell receptor (beta chain) sequence, with context. Antigen specificity is unknown. V gave up 3 bases and J gave up 6 bases; unmatched junction bases: 12. This CDR3 is 16 amino acids long. Germline lookup yields CDR1 MNHNY and CDR2 SVGAGI (reference sequence). It was with 60 Vbeta and 13 Jbeta primers that the PCR ran. Assay: immunoSEQ multiplex PCR; the TCRdb copy retains only in-frame clones and omits some. Seen here are about 200,000 clones, 70% to 80% observed once, and the top ten hold approximately 1.4%. This sample is drawn from a study of cytomegalovirus exposure and HLA in healthy donors. Whole-study results and caveats: A few chains tied to CMV proved CMV antigen-specific in vitro. A later analysis found that most CMV-associated TCR beta chains appeared HLA-restricted. Among immune exposure information, only CMV serostatus was available.

The TCR was taken from a girl aged 5-17 years in good health and CMV-seropositive. The chain joins TRBV6-6 to TRBJ1-2; 8 nucleotides line up with TRBD1. The material sequenced was PBMCs. As DNA, the CDR3 is TGTGCCAGCAGTTATGTTCAGGGGGCGCGGGAAAATGGCTACACCTTC. Its protein is CASSYVQGARENGYTF.